Sequencing of this TCR beta chain was carried out in a study of blood T cell repertoires in COVID-19. The repertoire was sequenced with immunoSEQ multiplex PCR; TCRdb's copy has only in-frame clones and lacks some. The data hold under 250,000 clones, with over 80% observed a single time. V dropped 3 bases and J dropped 4; count of bases not matched to a gene: 4. CDR3 length: 15 residues. Germline CDR1 and CDR2: KGHSH and LQKENI. Ages ranged from roughly 18 to 100 years, with residence in 24 US areas. Participants' own reports of clinical history determined their cohort assignment. The chain uses TRBV18 and TRBJ2-3, with 10 bases lining up with TRBD1. The sequence derives from a young woman who had been exposed to COVID-19. Sequencing was performed on PBMCs or T cells enriched from blood (not recorded which). The CDR3 coding sequence is TGTGCCAGCTCACCGGGACAGGGGAGGTCAGATACGCAGTATTTT. Translated: CASSPGQGRSDTQYF. Combining the CDR3 with reference TRBV18 and TRBJ2-3 gives the whole variable domain NAGVMQNPRHLVRRRGQEARLRCSPMKGHSHVYWYRQLPEEGLKFMVYLQKENIIDESGMPKERFSAEFPKEGPSILRIQQVVRGDSAAYFCASSPGQGRSDTQYFGPGTRLTVL.